The 27 T cell receptor beta chains presented below share a single source sample, sequenced in a study of CD8 T cells in ankylosing spondylitis. TCRdb re-called the 5' RACE reads through MiXCR, storing one row per CDR3 protein. This table holds 700,000 to 850,000 distinct CDR3 sequences, approximately 10% found once. No antigens are known for them. General study points: A motif in TCR beta, a set of about 8 highly homologous variants, appeared characteristic of ankylosing spondylitis blood.

The specimen was blood, either unsorted or a sorted T cell fraction (not recorded which). These receptors were taken from a male donor with ankylosing spondylitis.

There are a few counts of this clonotype. V is TRBV5-1 and J is TRBJ2-2; 8 bases are shared with TRBD2. This CDR3 has 15 residues. V lost 1 base and J lost 6; bases outside the gene matches: 5. The germline CDR1 and CDR2 sequences are SGHRS and YFSETQ. In DNA form, the CDR3 reads TGCGCCAGCAGCTTGAGCCTAGCGGGTTCCGGGGAGCTGTTTTTT. It specifies CASSLSLAGSGELFF. Filled out from reference TRBV5-1 and TRBJ2-2, the complete variable domain reads KAGVTQTPRYLIKTRGQQVTLSCSPISGHRSVSWYQQTPGQGLQFLFEYFSETQRNKGNFPGRFSGRQFSNSRSEMNVSTLELGDSALYLCASSLSLAGSGELFFGEGSRLTVL.

This clonotype was seen at least ten times. The chain uses TRBV14 and TRBJ2-5, with a tentative D call TRBD2 (5 bases). V gave up 6 bases and J gave up 5 bases, with 16 bases separating them. The CDR3 sequence is 14 residues long. From germline, CDR1 is SGHDN and CDR2 FVKESK. CDR3 nucleotides: TGTGCCAGCAGGTCGGCTAGCAGCGTGGAGACCCAGTACTTC. The encoded protein is CASRSASSVETQYF.

This clonotype was observed a few times. This sequence joins TRBV7-2 and TRBJ2-3, with unresolved D. The CDR3 spans 14 residues. Per germline, CDR1 SGHTA and CDR2 FQGNSA. Trimming removed 7 bases at V and 4 bases at J, with 15 bases between. The CDR3: CASTKVGLADTQYF. Here the CDR3 DNA reads TGTGCCAGCACCAAAGTGGGTCTTGCAGATACGCAGTATTTT.

The V call is TRBV5-1, the J call TRBJ2-6; D not certain. Per the germline V gene, CDR1 is SGHRS and CDR2 is YFSETQ. Trimming stripped 1 base from V and 0 bases from J, with 8 bases between. The CDR3 is 16 amino acids. The CDR3, as DNA: TGCGCCAGCAGCTTGTCACATCGCTCTGGGGCCAACGTCCTGACTTTC. It encodes CASSLSHRSGANVLTF.

The chain couples TRBV7-2 to TRBJ1-5; D gene ambiguous. Trimming left V 4 bases short and J 9 bases short, with 16 bases between. The CDR3 loop spans 14 amino acids. Germline values: CDR1 SGHTA, CDR2 FQGNSA. The DNA for the CDR3 is TGTGCCAGCAGCTCGATTGAGGGCTTGGGGCCCCAGCATTTT. Translating it yields CASSSIEGLGPQHF.

The table lists this clonotype with a count of one. Given a much more abundant clone one base away, this may be a read error. The V gene is TRBV29-1, the J gene TRBJ2-7; D perhaps matches TRBD1 (6 bases). V gave up 8 bases and J gave up 3 bases, with 14 bases separating them. The CDR3 is 12 residues long. Germline lookup yields CDR1 SQVTM and CDR2 ANQGSEA. CDR3 residues: CSSLRDNYEQYF. As DNA, the CDR3 is TGCAGCTCCCTCCGGGACAACTACGAGCAGTACTTC.

This clonotype was detected a few times. V gene TRBV20-1 combines with J gene TRBJ2-5, with 10 bases that match TRBD2. Trimming took 0 bases from V and 4 from J; bases not matched to a gene: 5. The CDR3 has 15 residues. Germline V gene sequence: CDR1 DFQATT, CDR2 SNEGSKA (reference sequence). CDR3 nucleotide sequence: TGCAGTGCTAGAGATATCACTAGCGGGGTAGAGACCCAGTACTTC. It specifies CSARDITSGVETQYF.

This clonotype was detected a few times. The V and J genes are TRBV20-1 and TRBJ2-3, with D possibly matching TRBD2 (6 bases). V was shortened by 5 bases and J by 10 bases, with 19 bases between the two germline ends. CDR1 DFQATT and CDR2 SNEGSKA come from the germline V gene (reference sequence). The CDR3 contains 13 residues. CDR3 bases: TGCAGTGCTGGTTGGGGAACCCCGGGGGCGCAGTATTTT. Translated, it gives CSAGWGTPGAQYF.

This chain connects TRBV20-1 to TRBJ2-3; 9 bases are a match to TRBD2. CDR3 length: 15 residues. The junction had 10 bases not matched to a gene; V was cut back by 6 bases and J by 3 bases. CDR1 and CDR2 from the germline V gene are DFQATT and SNEGSKA (reference sequence). This CDR3 is CSANNRAGGTDTQYF. CDR3 nucleotide sequence: TGCAGTGCCAACAACCGGGCGGGGGGGACAGATACGCAGTATTTT.

The J gene is TRBJ2-4, the V gene TRBV7-9, with D tentatively TRBD2 (5 bases). The CDR3 is 14 residues long. Germline lookup yields CDR1 SEHNR and CDR2 FQNEAQ (reference sequence). Trimming left V 5 bases short and J 5 bases short, with 13 bases between. The CDR3 protein is CASSPPGSQNIQYF. CDR3 DNA sequence: TGTGCCAGCAGCCCGCCGGGGTCCCAAAACATTCAGTACTTC.

This clonotype was seen many times. The chain recombines TRBV6-2 or TRBV6-3 with TRBJ2-7, with D unresolved. Between the trimmed V and J ends, which lost 5 bases and 2 bases, there was a span of 16 bases. In germline, CDR1 is MNHEY, CDR2 SVGEGT. The CDR3 has 15 residues. Written as DNA, the CDR3 is TGTGCCAGCAGTCGCGAGATTACCGTTACCTACGAGCAGTACTTC. This gives the protein CASSREITVTYEQYF.

This rearrangement joins TRBV6-1 to TRBJ2-7; no definite D call. V gave up 0 bases and J gave up 0 bases, with 6 bases separating them. The CDR3 extends over 14 amino acids. CDR1 is MNHNS, CDR2 SASEGT, per germline. CDR3 loop: CASSEAQNSYEQYF. The CDR3, as DNA: TGTGCCAGCAGTGAAGCCCAGAACTCCTACGAGCAGTACTTC.

V is TRBV5-5 and J is TRBJ1-2, with TRBD1 matching 8 bases. This CDR3 has 16 amino acids. J lost 2 bases, V lost 5 bases, and 11 bases had no gene match. The germline V gene has CDR1 SGHKS and CDR2 YYEKEE (reference sequence). CDR3 sequence: CASRAPGQEKNYGYTF. The CDR3 DNA reads TGTGCCAGCAGAGCCCCGGGACAGGAAAAAAACTATGGCTACACCTTC.

This chain joins TRBV5-5 and TRBJ2-5; TRBD2 matches at 14 bases. CDR3 length: 17 residues. V trimming: 2 bases; J trimming: 2 bases; junction bases outside the gene matches: 5. CDR1 is SGHKS, CDR2 YYEKEE, per germline (reference sequence). As DNA, the CDR3 is TGTGCCAGCAGCTTAGGACTAGCGGGAGGTTGGCAAGAGACCCAGTACTTC. It codes for CASSLGLAGGWQETQYF.

The J gene is TRBJ1-6, the V gene TRBV7-2; no definite D call. With 3 bases removed from V and 9 bases from J, the gap between germline ends came to 12 bases. This CDR3 has 14 amino acids. CDR1 and CDR2 from the germline V gene are SGHTA and FQGNSA. The CDR3 reads CASSFGGLPSPLHF. As DNA, the CDR3 is TGTGCCAGCAGCTTTGGCGGGTTACCTTCACCCCTCCACTTT.

In its sample, this clonotype was seen many times. The V and J genes are TRBV7-8 and TRBJ1-4; D remains unclear. The V and J ends lost 2 bases and 16 bases respectively, with 17 bases between them. CDR3 length equals 13 residues. From germline, CDR1 is SGHVS and CDR2 FQNEAQ. The CDR3 protein is CASSLLITGRPFF. CDR3 DNA sequence: TGTGCCAGCAGCTTATTAATCACTGGGCGTCCGTTTTTT.

The gene calls are TRBV4-1 and TRBJ1-6, with D perhaps matching TRBD1 (5 bases). The CDR3 is made up of 15 amino acids. Germline V CDR1 and CDR2: MGHRA, YSYEKL. Trimming took off 0 bases at V and 7 bases at J, with 10 bases between the two ends. The CDR3 nucleotides are TGCGCCAGCAGCCAAGATGCACGACAGAATTCACCCCTCCACTTT. This sequence encodes CASSQDARQNSPLHF.

This clonotype was observed a handful of times. CDR3 loop: CASSPASGSRVEQYF. CDR3 DNA: TGTGCCAGCAGTCCCGCTAGCGGGAGTAGGGTCGAGCAGTACTTC. The chain recombines TRBV28 with TRBJ2-7; 10 positions match TRBD2. Germline assignment: CDR1 MDHEN and CDR2 SYDVKM. The CDR3 runs to 15 residues. With 5 bases clipped from V and 6 bases from J, the junction kept 10 bases outside the gene matches.

This clonotype showed up just a few times. This chain joins TRBV5-6 and TRBJ2-3; 8 bases map to TRBD2. The junction had 3 bases not matched to a gene; V was cut back by 0 bases and J by 0 bases. This CDR3 is built from 16 residues. Germline CDR1 reads SGHDT; CDR2 reads YYEEEE. This CDR3 reads CASSLGGRTSTDTQYF. CDR3 nucleotide sequence: TGTGCCAGCAGCTTGGGCGGGAGGACTAGCACAGATACGCAGTATTTT.

This clonotype was counted many times. The rearrangement links TRBV20-1 to TRBJ2-7; 9 nucleotides line up with TRBD1. This CDR3 spans 17 amino acids. V was clipped by 0 bases and J by 5 bases; unmatched bases: 14. CDR1 and CDR2 from the germline V gene are DFQATT and SNEGSKA (reference sequence). The CDR3 DNA reads as TGCAGTGCTAGAGATCGTATTCGCGGACAGGGGAACAACGAGCAGTACTTC. It yields the protein CSARDRIRGQGNNEQYF.

This clonotype occurred a few times. The V and J genes are TRBV28 and TRBJ2-3; 15 bases are shared with TRBD2. Per the germline V gene, CDR1 is MDHEN and CDR2 is SYDVKM. The length of the CDR3 is 14 residues. J was trimmed by 13 bases and V by 8 bases; bases with no gene match: 10. CDR3 in DNA: TGTGCCAGCGGACGTGGGACTAGCGGGGGGAATAAGTATTTT. Residues: CASGRGTSGGNKYF.

This clonotype came up many times. The junction and the germline gene differ at one end; a read error may be behind it. The chain recombines TRBV5-1 with TRBJ2-1, with 14 bases lining up with TRBD2. The CDR3 length is 15 residues. CDR1 SGHRS and CDR2 YFSETQ come from the germline V gene. The chain's CDR3 is CASSLGLAGDNEQFF. The CDR3 nucleotides are TGTGCCAGCTCACTGGGACTAGCGGGGGACAATGAGCAGTTCTTC.

This clonotype turned up a few times. CDR3 protein: CSVEGSRGETQYF. In nucleotides, the CDR3 is TGCAGCGTTGAGGGGAGCAGGGGTGAGACCCAGTACTTC. V usage is TRBV29-1 and J usage is TRBJ2-5; D is perhaps TRBD1 (6 bases). Trimming cost V 3 bases and J 5 bases, with 13 bases left between them. CDR1 and CDR2 from the germline V gene are SQVTM and ANQGSEA. The CDR3 extends over 13 amino acids.

The rearrangement uses TRBV7-9 and TRBJ1-3; D ambiguous. The germline V and J ends were trimmed by 1 base and 0 bases, with 4 bases remaining between them. CDR3 length equals 14 residues. The V gene's germline CDR1 is SEHNR and CDR2 FQNEAQ (reference sequence). CDR3 nucleotide sequence: TGTGCCAGCAGCTTAGACAACTCTGGAAACACCATATATTTT. Translated: CASSLDNSGNTIYF.

Only a few counts were recorded for this clonotype. The chain uses TRBV4-1 and TRBJ2-3; TRBD2 is a possible D gene (5 bases). The CDR3 covers 17 residues. Trimming left V 0 bases short and J 4 bases short, with 17 bases between. Germline CDR1 MGHRA, CDR2 YSYEKL. The DNA of the CDR3 is TGCGCCAGCAGCCAAGATTACGGCTCCCCGAGGGCAGATACGCAGTATTTT. As protein: CASSQDYGSPRADTQYF.

This clonotype has a count of ten or more. The V and J genes are TRBV12-3 or TRBV12-4 and TRBJ1-2, with a possible D match to TRBD1 (6 bases). The CDR3 extends over 15 amino acids. V gave up 4 bases and J gave up 5 bases, with 17 bases separating them. CDR3 sequence: CASSSKGGTLYGYTF. DNA of the CDR3: TGTGCCAGCAGTTCTAAGGGGGGGACCCTTTATGGCTACACCTTC.

This clonotype was observed many times. The chain uses TRBV12-3 or TRBV12-4 and TRBJ1-6; D ambiguous. CDR3 length equals 14 residues. Trimming removed 3 bases from V and 8 bases from J, with 11 bases in between. For the CDR3, the DNA is TGTGCCAGCAGTTTCTCCAGACCTGATTCACCCCTCCACTTT. This translates into CASSFSRPDSPLHF.